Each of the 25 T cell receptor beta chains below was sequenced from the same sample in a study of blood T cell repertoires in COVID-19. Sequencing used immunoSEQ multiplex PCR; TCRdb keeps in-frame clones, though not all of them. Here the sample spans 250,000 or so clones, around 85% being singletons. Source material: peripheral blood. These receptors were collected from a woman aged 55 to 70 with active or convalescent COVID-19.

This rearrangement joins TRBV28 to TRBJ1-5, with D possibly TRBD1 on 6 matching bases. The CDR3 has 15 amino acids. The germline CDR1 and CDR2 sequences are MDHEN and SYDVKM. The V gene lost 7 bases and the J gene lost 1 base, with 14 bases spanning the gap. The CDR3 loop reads CASTPRGLSNQPQHF. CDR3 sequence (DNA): TGTGCCAGCACCCCGCGGGGGCTGAGCAATCAGCCCCAGCATTTT.

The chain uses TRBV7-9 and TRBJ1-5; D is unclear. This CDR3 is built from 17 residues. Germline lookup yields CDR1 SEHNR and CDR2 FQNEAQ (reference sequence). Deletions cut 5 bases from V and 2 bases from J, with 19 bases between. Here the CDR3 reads CASSPAGGQGGNQPQHF. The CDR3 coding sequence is TGTGCCAGCAGCCCAGCTGGCGGGCAAGGTGGCAATCAGCCCCAGCATTTT.

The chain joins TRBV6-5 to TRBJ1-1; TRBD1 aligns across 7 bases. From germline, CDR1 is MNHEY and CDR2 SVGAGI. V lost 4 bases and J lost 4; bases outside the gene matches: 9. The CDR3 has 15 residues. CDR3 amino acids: CASSSKKGAFTEAFF. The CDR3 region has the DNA TGTGCCAGCAGTTCTAAAAAGGGGGCGTTCACTGAAGCTTTCTTT.

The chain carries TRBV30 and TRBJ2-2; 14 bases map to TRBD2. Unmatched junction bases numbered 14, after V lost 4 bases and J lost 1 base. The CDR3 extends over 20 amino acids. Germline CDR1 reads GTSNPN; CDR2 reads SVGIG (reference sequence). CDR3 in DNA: TGTGCCTGGACCCATTACCAAGGGACTAGCGGGAGCCGGAACACCGGGGAGCTGTTTTTT. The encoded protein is CAWTHYQGTSGSRNTGELFF.

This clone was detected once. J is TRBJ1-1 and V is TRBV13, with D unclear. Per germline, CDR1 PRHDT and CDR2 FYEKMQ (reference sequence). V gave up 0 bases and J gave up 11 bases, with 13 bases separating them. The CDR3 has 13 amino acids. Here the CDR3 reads CASSLGQSRDAFF. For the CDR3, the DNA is TGTGCCAGCAGCTTAGGGCAGAGCCGGGATGCTTTCTTT.

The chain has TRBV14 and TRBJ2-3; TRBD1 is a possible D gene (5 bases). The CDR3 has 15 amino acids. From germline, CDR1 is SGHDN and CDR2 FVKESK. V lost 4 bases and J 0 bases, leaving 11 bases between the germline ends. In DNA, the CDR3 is TGTGCCAGCAGCCTCGGACATGTCAGCACAGATACGCAGTATTTT. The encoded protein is CASSLGHVSTDTQYF.

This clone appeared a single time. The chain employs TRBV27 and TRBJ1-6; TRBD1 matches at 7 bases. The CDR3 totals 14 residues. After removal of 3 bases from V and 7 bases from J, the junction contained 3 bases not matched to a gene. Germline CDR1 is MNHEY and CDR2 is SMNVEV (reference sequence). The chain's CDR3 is CASSFGTANSPLHF. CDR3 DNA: TGTGCCAGCAGTTTCGGGACAGCAAATTCACCCCTCCACTTT.

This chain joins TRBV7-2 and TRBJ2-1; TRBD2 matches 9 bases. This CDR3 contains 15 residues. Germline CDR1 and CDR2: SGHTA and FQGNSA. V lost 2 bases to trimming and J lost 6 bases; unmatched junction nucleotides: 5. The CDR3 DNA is TGTGCCAGCAGCTTATTAGCGGGGGAGCGCAATGAGCAGTTCTTC. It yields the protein CASSLLAGERNEQFF.

CDR3 DNA: TGTGCCAGCAGCTCTAGCGGGGGGGTCACCGGGGAGCTGTTTTTT. Its protein is CASSSSGGVTGELFF. This chain links TRBV28 with TRBJ2-2; 12 bases map to TRBD2. J was trimmed by 4 bases and V by 6 bases; bases with no gene match: 3. The germline V gene has CDR1 MDHEN and CDR2 SYDVKM. There are 15 residues in the CDR3.

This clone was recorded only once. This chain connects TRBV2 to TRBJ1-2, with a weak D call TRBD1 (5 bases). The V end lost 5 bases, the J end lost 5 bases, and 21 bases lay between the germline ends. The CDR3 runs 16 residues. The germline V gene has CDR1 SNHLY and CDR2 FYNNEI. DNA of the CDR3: TGTGCCAGCAGTCCCAGGGCGGGACTCGAGGGGTATGGCTACACCTTC. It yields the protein CASSPRAGLEGYGYTF.

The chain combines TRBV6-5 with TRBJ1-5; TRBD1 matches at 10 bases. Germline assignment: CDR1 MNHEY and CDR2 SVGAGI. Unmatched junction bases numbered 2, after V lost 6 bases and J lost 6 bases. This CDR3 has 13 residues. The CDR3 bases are TGTGCCAGCAGGGACAGGGGGTCTCAGCCCCAGCATTTT. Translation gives CASRDRGSQPQHF.

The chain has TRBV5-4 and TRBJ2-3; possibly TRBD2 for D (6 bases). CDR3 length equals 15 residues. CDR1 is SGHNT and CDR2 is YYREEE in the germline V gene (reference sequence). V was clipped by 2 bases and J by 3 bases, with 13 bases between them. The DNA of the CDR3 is TGTGCCAGCAGCTTAGGGCGGGATTCGACAGATACGCAGTATTTT. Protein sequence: CASSLGRDSTDTQYF.

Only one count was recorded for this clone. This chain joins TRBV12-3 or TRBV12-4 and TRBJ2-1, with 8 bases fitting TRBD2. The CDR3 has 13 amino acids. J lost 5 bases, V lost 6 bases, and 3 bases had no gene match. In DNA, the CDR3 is TGTGCCAGCAGACTAGCGGAAGACAATGAGCAGTTCTTC. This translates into CASRLAEDNEQFF.

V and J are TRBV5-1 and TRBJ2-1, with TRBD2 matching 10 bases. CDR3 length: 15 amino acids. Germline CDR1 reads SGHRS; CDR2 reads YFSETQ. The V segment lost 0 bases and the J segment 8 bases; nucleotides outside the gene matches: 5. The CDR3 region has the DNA TGCGCCAGCAGCTTGGAACTAGCGGGAAGGTATGAGCAGTTCTTC. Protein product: CASSLELAGRYEQFF.

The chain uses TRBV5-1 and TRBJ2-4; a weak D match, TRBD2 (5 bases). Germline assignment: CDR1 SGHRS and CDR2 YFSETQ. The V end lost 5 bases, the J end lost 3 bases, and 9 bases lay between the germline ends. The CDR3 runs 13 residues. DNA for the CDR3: TGCGCCAGCAGGGGAGACGGCAAAAACATTCAGTACTTC. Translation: CASRGDGKNIQYF.

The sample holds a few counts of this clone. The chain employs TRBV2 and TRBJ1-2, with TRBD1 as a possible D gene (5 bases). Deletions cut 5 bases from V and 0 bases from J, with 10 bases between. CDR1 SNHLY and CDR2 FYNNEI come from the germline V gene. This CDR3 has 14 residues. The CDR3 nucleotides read TGTGCCAGCAGTCCCGACAGCTCTAACTATGGCTACACCTTC. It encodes CASSPDSSNYGYTF.

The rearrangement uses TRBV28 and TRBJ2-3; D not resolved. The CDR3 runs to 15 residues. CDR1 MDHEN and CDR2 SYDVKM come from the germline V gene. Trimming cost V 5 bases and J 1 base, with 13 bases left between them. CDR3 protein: CASSTSTVGTDTQYF. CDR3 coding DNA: TGTGCCAGCAGTACCTCCACGGTCGGCACAGATACGCAGTATTTT.

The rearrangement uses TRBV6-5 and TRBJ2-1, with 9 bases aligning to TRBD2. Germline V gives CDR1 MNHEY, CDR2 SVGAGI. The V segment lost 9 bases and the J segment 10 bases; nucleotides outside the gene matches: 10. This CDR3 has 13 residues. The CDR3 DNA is TGTGCCAGTACCGGGACTAGCCTGGGGGAGCAGTTCTTC. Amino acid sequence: CASTGTSLGEQFF.

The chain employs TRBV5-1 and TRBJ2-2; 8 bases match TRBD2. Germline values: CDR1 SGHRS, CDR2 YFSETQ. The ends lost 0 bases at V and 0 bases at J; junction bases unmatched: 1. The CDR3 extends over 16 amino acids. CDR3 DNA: TGCGCCAGCAGCTTGGACGGGGGGGCGAACACCGGGGAGCTGTTTTTT. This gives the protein CASSLDGGANTGELFF.

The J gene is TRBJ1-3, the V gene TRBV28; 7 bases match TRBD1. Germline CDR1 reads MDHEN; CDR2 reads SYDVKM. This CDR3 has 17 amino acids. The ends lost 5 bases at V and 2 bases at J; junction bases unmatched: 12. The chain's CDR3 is CASSLPGQSRPGNTIYF. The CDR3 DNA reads TGTGCCAGCAGTCTCCCGGGACAGAGTCGACCTGGAAACACCATATATTTT.

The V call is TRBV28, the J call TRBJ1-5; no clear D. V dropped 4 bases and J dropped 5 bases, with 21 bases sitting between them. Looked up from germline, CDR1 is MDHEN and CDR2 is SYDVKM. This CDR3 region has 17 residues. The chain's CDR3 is CASSSRVRERRDQPQHF. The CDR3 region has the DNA TGTGCCAGCAGTTCCCGGGTCCGGGAAAGAAGGGATCAGCCCCAGCATTTT. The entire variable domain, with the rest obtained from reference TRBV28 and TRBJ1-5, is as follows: DVKVTQSSRYLVKRTGEKVFLECVQDMDHENMFWYRQDPGLGLRLIYFSYDVKMKEKGDIPEGYSVSREKKERFSLILESASTNQTSMYLCASSSRVRERRDQPQHFGDGTRLSIL.

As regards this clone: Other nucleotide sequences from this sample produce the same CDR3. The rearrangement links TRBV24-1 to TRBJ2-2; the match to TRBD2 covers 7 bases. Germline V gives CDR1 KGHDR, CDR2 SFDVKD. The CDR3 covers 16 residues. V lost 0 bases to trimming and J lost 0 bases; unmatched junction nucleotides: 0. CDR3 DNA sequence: TGTGCCACCAGTGATTTGAGCGGGACGAACACCGGGGAGCTGTTTTTT. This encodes CATSDLSGTNTGELFF.

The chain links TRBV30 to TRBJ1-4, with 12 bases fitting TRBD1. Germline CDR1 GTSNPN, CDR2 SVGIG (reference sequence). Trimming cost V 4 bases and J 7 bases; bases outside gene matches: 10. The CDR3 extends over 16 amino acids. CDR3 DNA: TGTGCCTGGACCCCGGGACAGGGGGCTCTAGGTGAAAAACTGTTTTTT. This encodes CAWTPGQGALGEKLFF.

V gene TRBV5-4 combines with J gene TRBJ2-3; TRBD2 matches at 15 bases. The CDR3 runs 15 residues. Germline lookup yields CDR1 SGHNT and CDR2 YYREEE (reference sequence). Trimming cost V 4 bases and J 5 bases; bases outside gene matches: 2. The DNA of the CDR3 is TGTGCCAGCAGCCGGACTAGCGGGGGGGGAGATACGCAGTATTTT. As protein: CASSRTSGGGDTQYF.

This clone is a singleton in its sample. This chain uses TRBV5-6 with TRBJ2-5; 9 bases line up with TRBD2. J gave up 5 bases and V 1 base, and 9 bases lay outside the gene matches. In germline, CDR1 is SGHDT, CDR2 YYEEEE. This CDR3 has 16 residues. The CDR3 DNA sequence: TGTGCCAGCAGCTTGACCATAGCGGGAGTCGGGGAGACCCAGTACTTC. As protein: CASSLTIAGVGETQYF.